This T cell receptor beta chain was captured by sequencing in a study of cytomegalovirus exposure and HLA in healthy donors. Study-wide background: The same platform as the roughly 670 first-cohort repertoires was used for the roughly 130 validation repertoires, a later analysis reported. Study-wide findings and caveats: There were 150 to 200 TCR beta chains listed as cytomegalovirus-associated. A few CMV-associated chains proved CMV antigen-specific in vitro.

The repertoire was sequenced with immunoSEQ multiplex PCR; TCRdb's copy has only in-frame clones and lacks some. The sample has about 200,000 clones; around 88% are singletons. About this clone itself: Its antigen is still unknown.

The CDR3 extends over 13 amino acids. The V gene lost 5 bases and the J gene lost 2 bases, with 10 bases spanning the gap. Germline V lookup: CDR1 SGHVS, CDR2 FQNEAQ. Sequences were obtained from PBMCs. J is TRBJ2-7 and V is TRBV7-8; no definite D call. The receptor's source is a woman between 18 and 30 years old in good health and CMV-seronegative. The DNA for the CDR3 is TGTGCCAGCAGCCCCGAGACTCCCTACGAGCAGTACTTC. Translated: CASSPETPYEQYF.